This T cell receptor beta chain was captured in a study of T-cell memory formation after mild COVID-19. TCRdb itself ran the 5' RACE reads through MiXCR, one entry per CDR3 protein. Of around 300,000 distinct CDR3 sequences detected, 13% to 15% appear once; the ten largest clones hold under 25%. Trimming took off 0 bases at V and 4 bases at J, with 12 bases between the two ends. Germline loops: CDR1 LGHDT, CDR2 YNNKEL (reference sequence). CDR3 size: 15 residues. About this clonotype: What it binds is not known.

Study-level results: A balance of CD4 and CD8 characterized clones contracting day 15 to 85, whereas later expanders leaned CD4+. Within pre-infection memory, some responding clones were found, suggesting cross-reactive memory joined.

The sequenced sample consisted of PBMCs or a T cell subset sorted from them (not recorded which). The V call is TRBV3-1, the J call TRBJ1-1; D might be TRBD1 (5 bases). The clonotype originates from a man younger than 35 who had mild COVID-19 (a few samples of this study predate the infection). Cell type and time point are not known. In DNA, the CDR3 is TGTGCCAGCAGCCAAGAAATAGGGGACTTCACTGAAGCTTTCTTT. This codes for CASSQEIGDFTEAFF.